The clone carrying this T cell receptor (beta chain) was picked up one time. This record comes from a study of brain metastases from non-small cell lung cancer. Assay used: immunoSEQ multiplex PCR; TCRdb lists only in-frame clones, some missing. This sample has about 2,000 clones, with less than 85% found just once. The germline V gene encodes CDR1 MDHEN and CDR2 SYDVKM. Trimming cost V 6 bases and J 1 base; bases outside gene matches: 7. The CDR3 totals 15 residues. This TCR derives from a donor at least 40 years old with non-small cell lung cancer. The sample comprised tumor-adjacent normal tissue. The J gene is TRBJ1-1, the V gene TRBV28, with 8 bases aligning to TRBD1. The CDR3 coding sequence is TGTGCCAGCAGGGCGGGACAGGCCAAGAACACTGAAGCTTTCTTT. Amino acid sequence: CASRAGQAKNTEAFF.